One sample yielded the 22 T cell receptor beta chains listed below, sequenced in a study of T cell repertoires in cytomegalovirus infection (dated by TCRdb to between 2017 and 2020). These receptors' targets are unknown. The run used an Illumina HiSeq 1500. TCRdb handled the public reads itself, with Q25 trimming in fastp and clone calling in MiXCR, and kept productive beta chains. Identical CDR3 protein sequences are pooled into one entry, listed with their most common genes and DNA. This sample lists fewer than 150,000 distinct CDR3 sequences; roughly 31% were detected once. The ten largest clones capture 41% of the sample. Interpreted using the paper, the treatment or condition label stands for: in vitro stimulation with specific CMV peptide epitopes to enrich CMV-specific T cells. The starting material was CD8+ T cells from cultured PBMCs, obtained from culture after CMV antigen stimulation. Source of these receptors: a human donor in good health (CMV status not recorded). Some clones in this sample may be carry-over from other donors' samples.

The CDR3 protein is CASSAAGEIYEQYF. The CDR3 DNA follows: TGTGCCAGCAGTGCAGCGGGCGAAATCTACGAGCAGTACTTC. The V call is TRBV5-6, the J call TRBJ2-7; D possibly corresponds to TRBD2 (6 bases). Germline V lookup: CDR1 SGHDT, CDR2 YYEEEE. Deletions cut 5 bases from V and 3 bases from J, with 15 bases between. The length of the CDR3 is 14 residues.

This clonotype was counted many times. The chain employs TRBV7-3 and TRBJ2-2, with D possibly being TRBD1 or TRBD2 (6 bases each). V was trimmed by 5 bases and J by 3 bases, leaving 16 bases between them. The CDR3 has 16 residues. The germline V gene has CDR1 SGHTA and CDR2 FQGTGA. This CDR3 reads CASSRTGAADTGELFF. The CDR3 nucleotides are TGTGCCAGCAGCCGTACGGGGGCGGCGGACACCGGGGAGCTGTTTTTT. The full variable domain, rest sourced from reference TRBV7-3 and TRBJ2-2, is GAGVSQTPSNKVTEKGKYVELRCDPISGHTALYWYRQSLGQGPEFLIYFQGTGAADDSGLPNDRFFAVRPEGSVSTLKIQRTERGDSAVYLCASSRTGAADTGELFFGEGSRLTVL.

This clonotype was observed at least ten times. The gene calls are TRBV7-2 and TRBJ1-1, with D unclear. The V gene's germline CDR1 is SGHTA and CDR2 FQGNSA. CDR3 size: 12 residues. The V end was cut by 1 base, the J end by 5 bases, with 5 bases between. CDR3 bases: TGTGCCAGCAGCTTAGACGCAACTGAAGCTTTCTTT. Its translation is CASSLDATEAFF.

This clonotype was counted between two and nine times. The chain is built from TRBV6-5 and TRBJ1-4; D ambiguous. Germline V gene sequence: CDR1 MNHEY, CDR2 SVGAGI. This CDR3 comprises 17 residues. With 0 bases removed from V and 3 bases from J, the gap between germline ends came to 14 bases. As DNA, the CDR3 is TGTGCCAGCAGTTACTCGTTCGCTCAAGCGGCTAATGAAAAACTGTTTTTT. It specifies CASSYSFAQAANEKLFF.

This clonotype was seen a handful of times. The rearrangement links TRBV12-3 or TRBV12-4 to TRBJ2-7, with TRBD1 matching over 9 bases. This CDR3 comprises 13 residues. After removal of 7 bases from V and 4 bases from J, the junction contained 5 bases not matched to a gene. Here the CDR3 DNA reads TGTGCCAGCACGGACAGGGGATGGTACGAGCAGTACTTC. It encodes CASTDRGWYEQYF.

This clonotype was observed a handful of times. The chain couples TRBV12-3 or TRBV12-4 to TRBJ1-5, with 7 bases matching TRBD1. The junction had 15 bases not matched to a gene; V was cut back by 3 bases and J by 1 base. The CDR3 length is 19 residues. This CDR3 is CASSFEVVRGKESNQPQHF. In DNA, the CDR3 is TGTGCCAGCAGTTTTGAGGTGGTCAGGGGGAAAGAAAGCAATCAGCCCCAGCATTTT.

This clonotype has more than one count but fewer than ten. The chain uses TRBV6-2 or TRBV6-3 and TRBJ2-7; either TRBD1 or TRBD2 may supply D (5 bases each). Per the germline V gene, CDR1 is MNHEY and CDR2 is SVGEGT. The germline V and J ends were trimmed by 6 bases and 5 bases, with 20 bases remaining between them. CDR3 size: 15 residues. CDR3 nucleotide sequence: TGTGCCAGCAGATCCGGGACGGATCATATCGACGAGCAGTACTTC. As protein: CASRSGTDHIDEQYF.

Here the CDR3 DNA reads TGTGCCAGCAGCACACTACACGACAGGGGAGAGACCCAGTACTTC. Amino acid sequence: CASSTLHDRGETQYF. This chain uses TRBV11-2 with TRBJ2-5, with 8 bases fitting TRBD1. V lost 5 bases, J lost 4 bases, and 9 bases stayed unmatched. Germline V CDR1 and CDR2: SGHAT, FQNNGV. This CDR3 contains 15 residues.

The chain joins TRBV20-1 to TRBJ2-7; weak D call: TRBD2 (6 bases). Between the trimmed V and J ends, which lost 1 base and 4 bases, there was a span of 17 bases. The germline V gene encodes CDR1 DFQATT and CDR2 SNEGSKA (reference sequence). This CDR3 contains 15 residues. Here the CDR3 DNA reads TGCAGTGCTAGAGGACTAGTAGACGGAGATTACGAGCAGTACTTC. As protein: CSARGLVDGDYEQYF.

The chain carries TRBV7-9 and TRBJ2-7; D is uncertain. The CDR3 has 14 residues. Germline assignment: CDR1 SEHNR and CDR2 FQNEAQ (reference sequence). Trimming pared 0 bases from V and 1 base from J, leaving 7 bases between. CDR3 sequence (DNA): TGTGCCAGCAGCTTAGCGTCGAAATCCTACGAGCAGTACTTC. This sequence encodes CASSLASKSYEQYF.

The chain carries TRBV27 and TRBJ2-7, with D possibly TRBD2 on 7 matching bases. Between the trimmed V and J ends, which lost 6 bases and 6 bases, there was a span of 15 bases. The CDR3 runs to 13 residues. Germline assignment: CDR1 MNHEY and CDR2 SMNVEV (reference sequence). CDR3 protein: CASSPVGGAEQYF. DNA of the CDR3: TGTGCCAGCAGCCCTGTGGGGGGGGCCGAGCAGTACTTC.

This clonotype turned up a few times. The V and J genes are TRBV11-3 and TRBJ2-5; D remains unclear. CDR1 and CDR2 from the germline V gene are SGHNT and YENEEA. V dropped 1 base and J dropped 3 bases, with 6 bases sitting between them. There are 13 residues in the CDR3. The CDR3 sequence is CASSLGIEETQYF. The CDR3 DNA follows: TGTGCCAGCAGCTTAGGAATCGAAGAGACCCAGTACTTC.

The chain carries TRBV4-2 and TRBJ2-3; TRBD2 matches at 9 bases. V lost 4 bases and J lost 5; bases outside the gene matches: 7. The V gene's germline CDR1 is LGHNA and CDR2 YNFKEQ. This CDR3 contains 15 residues. The CDR3 nucleotides are TGTGCCAGCAGCCCGGAGGGACTAGCTGTAGATACGCAGTATTTT. This gives the protein CASSPEGLAVDTQYF.

The rearrangement joins TRBV7-2 to TRBJ2-3; D tentatively reads TRBD1 or TRBD2 (5 bases each). Germline-derived CDR1 and CDR2 are SGHTA and FQGNSA. The CDR3 consists of 16 residues. Trimming removed 5 bases from V and 4 bases from J, with 19 bases in between. The CDR3, as DNA: TGTGCCAGCAGCCCCCCTGTAGGGACCTTGGCAGATACGCAGTATTTT. Its protein product is CASSPPVGTLADTQYF.

This clonotype was observed many times. The V gene is TRBV10-3, the J gene TRBJ2-3; 13 bases fit TRBD2. CDR1 ENHRY and CDR2 SYGVKD come from the germline V gene. The CDR3 is 14 residues long. The ends lost 7 bases at V and 5 bases at J; junction bases unmatched: 3. CDR3 nucleotide sequence: TGTGCCATCAATGGACTAGCGGGGGAAGATACGCAGTATTTT. Amino acids: CAINGLAGEDTQYF.

The rearrangement joins TRBV5-5 to TRBJ2-7; D may correspond to TRBD1 or TRBD2 (6 bases each). V was clipped by 2 bases and J by 3 bases, with 12 bases between them. This CDR3 comprises 14 residues. Germline-derived CDR1 and CDR2 are SGHKS and YYEKEE (reference sequence). CDR3 in DNA: TGTGCCAGCAGCTTATCGGGGGCGGTCTACGAGCAGTACTTC. Protein product: CASSLSGAVYEQYF.

This clonotype was seen at least ten times. The chain couples TRBV5-1 to TRBJ2-2, with TRBD2 as a possible D gene (6 bases). Germline assignment: CDR1 SGHRS and CDR2 YFSETQ. Between the trimmed V and J ends, which lost 5 bases and 6 bases, there was a span of 14 bases. The CDR3 is made up of 14 amino acids. In DNA form, the CDR3 reads TGCGCCAGCAGACGGGCTAGCGCGGCCGGGGAGCTGTTTTTT. Translating it yields CASRRASAAGELFF. Supplemented by reference TRBV5-1 and TRBJ2-2, the full variable domain reads KAGVTQTPRYLIKTRGQQVTLSCSPISGHRSVSWYQQTPGQGLQFLFEYFSETQRNKGNFPGRFSGRQFSNSRSEMNVSTLELGDSALYLCASRRASAAGELFFGEGSRLTVL.

The chain recombines TRBV7-9 with TRBJ2-7, with a tentative D call TRBD2 (7 bases). Germline V gene lookup returns CDR1 SEHNR and CDR2 FQNEAQ (reference sequence). The CDR3 spans 14 residues. V lost 3 bases to trimming and J lost 5 bases, with 14 bases between them. CDR3 nucleotides: TGTGCCAGCAGCTTCGGGGGGCGCTTCGACGAGCAGTACTTC. Protein sequence: CASSFGGRFDEQYF.

Only a few counts were recorded for this clonotype. The chain has TRBV4-1 and TRBJ1-3, with a weak D call TRBD1 (6 bases). V shed 0 bases and J shed 6 bases, with 21 bases lying between them. This CDR3 has 18 amino acids. The germline CDR1 and CDR2 sequences are MGHRA and YSYEKL. The CDR3 DNA reads TGCGCCAGCAGCCAAGACCCCACCACCGACAGGTTCCCAAACACCATATATTTT. Residues: CASSQDPTTDRFPNTIYF.

The rearrangement uses TRBV7-8 and TRBJ2-1; D not resolved. CDR3 length equals 14 residues. Trimming pared 6 bases from V and 5 bases from J, leaving 14 bases between. CDR1 is SGHVS and CDR2 is FQNEAQ in the germline V gene. This chain's CDR3 is CASRIGRRNNEQFF. CDR3 DNA: TGTGCCAGCAGGATCGGGCGCAGGAACAATGAGCAGTTCTTC.

Relative to its sample, this clonotype is medium-sized. The V gene is TRBV5-5, the J gene TRBJ1-5; maybe TRBD1 (5 bases). The germline CDR1 and CDR2 sequences are SGHKS and YYEKEE (reference sequence). V lost 4 bases, J lost 1 base, and 15 bases lay in between. CDR3 size: 16 residues. The CDR3 DNA reads as TGTGCCAGCAGCCCGGATTGGGGGGTGAGCAATCAGCCCCAGCATTTT. This gives the protein CASSPDWGVSNQPQHF.

V and J are TRBV7-8 and TRBJ1-5; TRBD1 might be the D (6 bases). Trimming cost V 1 base and J 3 bases, with 13 bases left between them. The CDR3 runs 16 residues. Germline loops: CDR1 SGHVS, CDR2 FQNEAQ. In nucleotides, the CDR3 is TGTGCCAGCAGCTTAGTGGGGGCCAGATACAATCAGCCCCAGCATTTT. Its translation: CASSLVGARYNQPQHF.